The TCR beta chain described here comes from a study of cytomegalovirus exposure and HLA in healthy donors. Primers for the PCR totalled 60 Vbeta and 13 Jbeta. Clones were read by immunoSEQ multiplex PCR, and TCRdb kept only the in-frame ones, dropping some. The repertoire holds 150,000 to 200,000 clones, with more than 60% as singletons. This clone was seen more than once but under ten times. The target antigen is unknown. General study results and limits: For most subjects, TCR beta sequences were reported to predict HLA-A and HLA-B alleles with accuracy. It was likely that a cluster of highly shared sequence variants was a sequencing artifact.

Unrecorded for this donor was the CMV serostatus. Germline V gives CDR1 MGHRA, CDR2 YSYEKL. This CDR3 region has 18 residues. Trimming pared 2 bases from V and 5 bases from J, leaving 23 bases between. The source of this sequence is a human donor in good health. Sequences were obtained from PBMCs. The J gene is TRBJ2-3, the V gene TRBV4-1, with D tentatively TRBD2 (5 bases). CDR3 protein: CASSQINQLDQFGDTQYF. DNA for the CDR3: TGCGCCAGCAGCCAAATCAACCAACTAGATCAGTTCGGAGATACGCAGTATTTT.